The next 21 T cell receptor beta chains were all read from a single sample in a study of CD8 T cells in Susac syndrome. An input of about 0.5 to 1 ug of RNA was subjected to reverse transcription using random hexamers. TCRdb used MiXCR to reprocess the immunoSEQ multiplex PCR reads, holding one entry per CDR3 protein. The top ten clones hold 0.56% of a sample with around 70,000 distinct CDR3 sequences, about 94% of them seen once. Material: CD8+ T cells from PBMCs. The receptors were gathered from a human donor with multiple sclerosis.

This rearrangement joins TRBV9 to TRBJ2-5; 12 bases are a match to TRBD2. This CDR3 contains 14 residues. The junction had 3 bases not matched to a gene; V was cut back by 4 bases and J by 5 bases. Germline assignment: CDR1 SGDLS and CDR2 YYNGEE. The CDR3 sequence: CASSPGTSGETQYF. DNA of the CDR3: TGTGCCAGCAGCCCCGGGACTAGCGGGGAGACCCAGTACTTC.

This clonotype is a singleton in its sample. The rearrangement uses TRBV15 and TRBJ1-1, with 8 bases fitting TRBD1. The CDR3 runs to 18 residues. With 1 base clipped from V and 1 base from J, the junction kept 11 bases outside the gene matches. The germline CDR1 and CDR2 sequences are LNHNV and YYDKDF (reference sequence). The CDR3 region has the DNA TGTGCCACCAGCAGAGGACTACAGGGGGTTGAGTGGAACACTGAAGCTTTCTTT. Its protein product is CATSRGLQGVEWNTEAFF. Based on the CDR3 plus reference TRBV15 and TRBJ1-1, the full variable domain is DAMVIQNPRYQVTQFGKPVTLSCSQTLNHNVMYWYQQKSSQAPKLLFHYYDKDFNNEADTPDNFQSRRPNTSFCFLDIRSPGLGDTAMYLCATSRGLQGVEWNTEAFFGQGTRLTVV.

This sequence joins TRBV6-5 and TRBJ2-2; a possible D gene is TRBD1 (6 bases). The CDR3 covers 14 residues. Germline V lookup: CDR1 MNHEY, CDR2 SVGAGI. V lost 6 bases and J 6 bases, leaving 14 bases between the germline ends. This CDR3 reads CASSLYRDSGELFF. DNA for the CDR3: TGTGCCAGCAGCCTCTACAGGGATTCCGGGGAGCTGTTTTTT.

The DNA of the CDR3 is TGTGCCACCAGCAGAGCCGGGACCGATAGCTCCTACGAGCAGTACTTC. Its translation: CATSRAGTDSSYEQYF. The chain employs TRBV15 and TRBJ2-7; perhaps D is TRBD1 or TRBD2 (5 bases each). The CDR3 has 16 residues. The germline CDR1 and CDR2 sequences are LNHNV and YYDKDF (reference sequence). With 1 base removed from V and 0 bases from J, the gap between germline ends came to 13 bases.

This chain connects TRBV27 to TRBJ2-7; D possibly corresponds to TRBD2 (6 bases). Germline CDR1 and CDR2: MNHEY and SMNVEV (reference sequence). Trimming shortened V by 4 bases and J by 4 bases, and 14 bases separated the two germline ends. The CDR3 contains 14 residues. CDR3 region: CASSSPGLYYEQYF. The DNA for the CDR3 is TGTGCCAGCAGTTCTCCGGGACTGTATTACGAGCAGTACTTC.

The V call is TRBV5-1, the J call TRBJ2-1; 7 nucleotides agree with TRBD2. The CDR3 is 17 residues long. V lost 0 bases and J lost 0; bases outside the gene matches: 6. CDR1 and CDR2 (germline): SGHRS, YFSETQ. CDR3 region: CASSLVGGDRSYNEQFF. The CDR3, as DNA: TGCGCCAGCAGCTTGGTGGGAGGGGACCGCTCCTACAATGAGCAGTTCTTC.

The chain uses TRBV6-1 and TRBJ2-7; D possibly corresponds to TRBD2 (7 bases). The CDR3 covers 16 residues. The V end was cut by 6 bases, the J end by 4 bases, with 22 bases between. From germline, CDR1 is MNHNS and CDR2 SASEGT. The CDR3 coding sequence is TGTGCCAGCAGCCCCGCCCGAGGGGGGGATACTTACGAGCAGTACTTC. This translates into CASSPARGGDTYEQYF.

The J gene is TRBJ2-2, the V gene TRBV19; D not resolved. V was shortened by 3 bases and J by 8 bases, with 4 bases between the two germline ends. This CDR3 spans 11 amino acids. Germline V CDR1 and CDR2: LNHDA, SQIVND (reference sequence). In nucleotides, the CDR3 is TGTGCCAGTAGTATTTCTGGGGAGCTGTTTTTT. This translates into CASSISGELFF.

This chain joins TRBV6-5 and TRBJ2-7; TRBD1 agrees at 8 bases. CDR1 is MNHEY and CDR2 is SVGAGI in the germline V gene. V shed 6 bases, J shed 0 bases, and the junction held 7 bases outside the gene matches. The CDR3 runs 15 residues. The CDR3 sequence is CASSPGQGISYEQYF. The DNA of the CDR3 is TGTGCCAGCAGCCCCGGACAGGGAATCTCCTACGAGCAGTACTTC.

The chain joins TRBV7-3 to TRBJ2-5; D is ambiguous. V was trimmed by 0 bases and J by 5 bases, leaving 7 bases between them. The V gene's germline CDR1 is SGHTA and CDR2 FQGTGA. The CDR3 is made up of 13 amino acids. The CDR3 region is CASSLTARETQYF. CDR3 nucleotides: TGTGCCAGCAGCTTAACTGCAAGGGAGACCCAGTACTTC.

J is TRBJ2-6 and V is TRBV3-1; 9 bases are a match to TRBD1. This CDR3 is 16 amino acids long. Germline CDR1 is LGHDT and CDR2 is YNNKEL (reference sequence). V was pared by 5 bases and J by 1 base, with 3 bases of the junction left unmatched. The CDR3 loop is CASSAGTGSGANVLTF. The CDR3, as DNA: TGTGCCAGCAGCGCCGGGACAGGGTCTGGGGCCAACGTCCTGACTTTC.

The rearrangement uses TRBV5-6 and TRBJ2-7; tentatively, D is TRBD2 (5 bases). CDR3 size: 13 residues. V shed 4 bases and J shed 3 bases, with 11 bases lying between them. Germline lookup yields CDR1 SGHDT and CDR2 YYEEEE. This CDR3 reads CASSLGEVYEQYF. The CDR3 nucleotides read TGTGCCAGCAGCCTCGGGGAAGTCTACGAGCAGTACTTC. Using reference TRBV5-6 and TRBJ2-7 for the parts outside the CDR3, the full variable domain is DAGVTQSPTHLIKTRGQQVTLRCSPKSGHDTVSWYQQALGQGPQFIFQYYEEEERQRGNFPDRFSGHQFPNYSSELNVNALLLGDSALYLCASSLGEVYEQYFGPGTRLTVT.

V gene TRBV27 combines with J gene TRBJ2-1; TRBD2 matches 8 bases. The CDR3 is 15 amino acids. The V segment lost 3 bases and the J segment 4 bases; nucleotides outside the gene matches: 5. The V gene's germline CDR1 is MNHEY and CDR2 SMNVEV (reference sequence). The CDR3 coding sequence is TGTGCCAGCAGTTTGGATACTAGCGGATACAATGAGCAGTTCTTC. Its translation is CASSLDTSGYNEQFF.

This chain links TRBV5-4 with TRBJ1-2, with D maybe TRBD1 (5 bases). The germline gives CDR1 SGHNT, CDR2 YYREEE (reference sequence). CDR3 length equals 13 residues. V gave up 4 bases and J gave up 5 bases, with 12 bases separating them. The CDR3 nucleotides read TGTGCCAGCAGCCTAGGAGGGGTGTATGGCTACACCTTC. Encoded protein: CASSLGGVYGYTF. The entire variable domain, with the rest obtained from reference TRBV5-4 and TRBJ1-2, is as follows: ETGVTQSPTHLIKTRGQQVTLRCSSQSGHNTVSWYQQALGQGPQFIFQYYREEENGRGNFPPRFSGLQFPNYSSELNVNALELDDSALYLCASSLGGVYGYTFGSGTRLTVV.

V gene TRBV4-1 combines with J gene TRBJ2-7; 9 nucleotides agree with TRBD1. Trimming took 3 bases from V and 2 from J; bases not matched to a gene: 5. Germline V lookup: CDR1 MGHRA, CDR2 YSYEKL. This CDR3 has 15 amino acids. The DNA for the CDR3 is TGCGCCAGCAGCCACGGGACAGGGAGTACCTACGAGCAGTACTTC. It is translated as CASSHGTGSTYEQYF.

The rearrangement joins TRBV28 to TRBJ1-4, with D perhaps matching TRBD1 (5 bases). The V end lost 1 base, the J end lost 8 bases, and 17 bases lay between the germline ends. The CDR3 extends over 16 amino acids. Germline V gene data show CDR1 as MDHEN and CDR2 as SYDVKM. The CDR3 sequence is CASSLSLRVGHEKLFF. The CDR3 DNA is TGTGCCAGCAGTTTATCTTTAAGGGTGGGGCACGAAAAACTGTTTTTT.

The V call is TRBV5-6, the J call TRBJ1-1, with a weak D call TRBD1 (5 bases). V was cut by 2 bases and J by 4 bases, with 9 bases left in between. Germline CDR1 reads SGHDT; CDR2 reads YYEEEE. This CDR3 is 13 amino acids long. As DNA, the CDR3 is TGTGCCAGCAGCTTAGGCGGGGGCACTGAAGCTTTCTTT. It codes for CASSLGGGTEAFF.

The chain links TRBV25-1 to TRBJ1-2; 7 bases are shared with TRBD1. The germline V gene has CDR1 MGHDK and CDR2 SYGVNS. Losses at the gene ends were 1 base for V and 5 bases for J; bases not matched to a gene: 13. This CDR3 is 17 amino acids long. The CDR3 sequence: CASSESATGARVYGYTF. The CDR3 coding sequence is TGTGCCAGCAGTGAATCGGCCACAGGGGCGAGGGTATATGGCTACACCTTC.

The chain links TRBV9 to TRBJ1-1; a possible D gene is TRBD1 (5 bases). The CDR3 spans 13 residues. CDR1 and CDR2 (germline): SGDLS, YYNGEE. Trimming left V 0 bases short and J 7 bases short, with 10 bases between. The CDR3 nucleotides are TGTGCCAGCAGCGTAGGGGGACTGCGTGAAGCTTTCTTT. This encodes CASSVGGLREAFF.

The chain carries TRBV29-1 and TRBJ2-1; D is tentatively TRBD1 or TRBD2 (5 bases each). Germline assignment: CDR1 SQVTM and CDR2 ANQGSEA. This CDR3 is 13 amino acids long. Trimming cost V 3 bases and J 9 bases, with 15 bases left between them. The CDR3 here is CSVEVGGQGEQFF. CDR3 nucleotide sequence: TGCAGCGTTGAGGTGGGCGGGCAGGGTGAGCAGTTCTTC.

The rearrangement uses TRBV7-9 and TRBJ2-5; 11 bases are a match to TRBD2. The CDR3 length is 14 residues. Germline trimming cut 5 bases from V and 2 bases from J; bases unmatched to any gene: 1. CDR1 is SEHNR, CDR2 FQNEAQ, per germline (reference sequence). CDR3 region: CASSASGGQETQYF. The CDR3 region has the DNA TGTGCCAGCAGCGCTAGCGGGGGGCAAGAGACCCAGTACTTC.